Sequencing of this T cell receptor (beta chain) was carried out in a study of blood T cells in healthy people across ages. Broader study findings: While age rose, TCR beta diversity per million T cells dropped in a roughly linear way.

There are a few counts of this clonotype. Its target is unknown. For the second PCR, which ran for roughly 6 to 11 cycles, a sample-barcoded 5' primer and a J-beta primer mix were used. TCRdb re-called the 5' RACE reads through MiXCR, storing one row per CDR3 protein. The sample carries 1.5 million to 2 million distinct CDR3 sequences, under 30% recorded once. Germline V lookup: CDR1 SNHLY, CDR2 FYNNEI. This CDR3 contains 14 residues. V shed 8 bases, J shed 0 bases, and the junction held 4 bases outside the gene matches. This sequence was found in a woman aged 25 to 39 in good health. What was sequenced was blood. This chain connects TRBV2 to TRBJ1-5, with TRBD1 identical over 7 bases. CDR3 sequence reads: CASGDSYSNQPQHF. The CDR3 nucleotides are TGTGCCAGCGGGGACAGTTATAGCAATCAGCCCCAGCATTTT. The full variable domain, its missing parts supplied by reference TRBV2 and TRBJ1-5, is EPEVTQTPSHQVTQMGQEVILRCVPISNHLYFYWYRQILGQKVEFLVSFYNNEISEKSEIFDDQFSVERPDGSNFTLKIRSTKLEDSAMYFCASGDSYSNQPQHFGDGTRLSIL.